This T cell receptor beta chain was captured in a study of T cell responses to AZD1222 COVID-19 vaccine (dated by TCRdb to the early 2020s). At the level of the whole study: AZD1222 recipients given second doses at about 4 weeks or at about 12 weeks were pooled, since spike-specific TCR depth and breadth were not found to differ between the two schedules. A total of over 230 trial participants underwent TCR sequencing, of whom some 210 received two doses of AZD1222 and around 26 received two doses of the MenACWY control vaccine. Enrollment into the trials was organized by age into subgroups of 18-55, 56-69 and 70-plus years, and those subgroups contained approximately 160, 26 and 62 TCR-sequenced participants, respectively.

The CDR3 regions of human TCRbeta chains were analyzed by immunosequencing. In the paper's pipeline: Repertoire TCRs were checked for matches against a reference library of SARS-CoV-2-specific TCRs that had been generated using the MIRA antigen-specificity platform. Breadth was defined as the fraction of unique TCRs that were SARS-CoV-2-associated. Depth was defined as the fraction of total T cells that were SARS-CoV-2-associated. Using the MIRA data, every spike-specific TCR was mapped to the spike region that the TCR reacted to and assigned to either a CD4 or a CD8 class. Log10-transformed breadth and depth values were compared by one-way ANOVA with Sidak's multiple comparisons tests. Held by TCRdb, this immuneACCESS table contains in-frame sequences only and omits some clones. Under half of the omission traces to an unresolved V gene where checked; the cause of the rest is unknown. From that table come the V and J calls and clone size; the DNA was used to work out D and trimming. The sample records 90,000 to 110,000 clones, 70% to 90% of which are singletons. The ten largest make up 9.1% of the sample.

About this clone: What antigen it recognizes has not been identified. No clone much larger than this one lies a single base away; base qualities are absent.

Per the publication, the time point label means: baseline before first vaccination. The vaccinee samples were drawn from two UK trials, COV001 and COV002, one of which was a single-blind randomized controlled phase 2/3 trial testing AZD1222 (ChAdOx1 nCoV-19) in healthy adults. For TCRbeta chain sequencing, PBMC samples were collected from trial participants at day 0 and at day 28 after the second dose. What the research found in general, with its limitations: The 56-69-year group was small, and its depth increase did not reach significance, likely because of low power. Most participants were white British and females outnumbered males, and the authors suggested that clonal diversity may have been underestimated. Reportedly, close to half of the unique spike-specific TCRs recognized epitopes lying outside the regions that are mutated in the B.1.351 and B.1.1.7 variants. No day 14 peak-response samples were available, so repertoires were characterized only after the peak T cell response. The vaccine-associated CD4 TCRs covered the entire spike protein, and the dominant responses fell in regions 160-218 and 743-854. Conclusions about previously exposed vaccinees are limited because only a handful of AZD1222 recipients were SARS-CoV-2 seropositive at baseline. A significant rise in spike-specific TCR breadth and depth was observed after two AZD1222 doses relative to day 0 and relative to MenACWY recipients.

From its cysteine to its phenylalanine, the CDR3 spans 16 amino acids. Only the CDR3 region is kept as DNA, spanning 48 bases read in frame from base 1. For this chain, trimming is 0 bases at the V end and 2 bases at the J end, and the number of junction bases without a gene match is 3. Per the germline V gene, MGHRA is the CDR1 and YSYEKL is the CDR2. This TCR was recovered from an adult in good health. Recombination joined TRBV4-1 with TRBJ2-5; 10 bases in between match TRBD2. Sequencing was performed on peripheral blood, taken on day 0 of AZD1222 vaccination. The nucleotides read TGCGCCAGCAGCCAAGAACTAGCGGGATCTCAAGAGACCCAGTACTTC. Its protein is CASSQELAGSQETQYF.